This T cell receptor beta chain was found in a study of blood T cell repertoires in COVID-19. About the research overall: T cells, B-cell-depleted T cells, or PBMCs provided the cDNA or gDNA that served as material.

Original methodology: Amplification with reference gene primers provided the estimates of nucleated cell counts. Assay: immunoSEQ multiplex PCR; the TCRdb copy retains only in-frame clones and omits some. From that table come the V and J calls and clone size; the DNA was used to work out D and trimming. The sample records over 100,000 clones, around 86% being singletons. Germline values: CDR1 SGHVS, CDR2 FNYEAQ. The J segment lost 2 bases and the V segment lost 4 bases, leaving 7 bases of the junction unmatched. There are 16 residues in the CDR3. This clonotype was sampled from a man aged 45-65 years with active or convalescent COVID-19. Sequenced: peripheral blood. V gene TRBV7-6 combines with J gene TRBJ1-3; TRBD1 agrees at 8 bases. DNA of the CDR3: TGTGCCAGCAGCTCCGGACAGGGCCTTACTGGAAACACCATATATTTT. Amino acid sequence: CASSSGQGLTGNTIYF.